Each of the 24 T cell receptor beta chains below was sequenced from the same sample in a study of CD8 T cell repertoires and HIV-1 epitope variants. Measured with immunoSEQ multiplex PCR; TCRdb has only the in-frame clones, and not every one. The sample records 6,000 or so clones, 66% being singletons. These receptors' antigens are unknown. Sequencing was performed on cultured CD8+ T cells derived from PBMCs. The source of these receptors is a male donor with HIV.

The genes are TRBV16 and TRBJ2-7, with D unclear. Trimming removed 4 bases at V and 0 bases at J, with 13 bases between. The CDR3 sequence is 15 residues long. Germline CDR1 KGHSY, CDR2 FQNENV. CDR3 coding DNA: TGTGCCAGCAGCCCCATGCGAGGTTCCTCCTACGAGCAGTACTTC. This encodes CASSPMRGSSYEQYF.

The chain combines TRBV6-1 with TRBJ2-7; 8 nucleotides align to TRBD2. Germline V gene sequence: CDR1 MNHNS, CDR2 SASEGT. The CDR3 loop spans 15 amino acids. With V trimmed by 5 bases and J by 0 bases, 6 bases remained unmatched. The CDR3 sequence: CASSKLAASSYEQYF. The CDR3, as DNA: TGTGCCAGCAGTAAACTAGCGGCCAGCTCCTACGAGCAGTACTTC.

The chain joins TRBV15 to TRBJ1-1; possible D gene TRBD1, 5 bases. Germline loops: CDR1 LNHNV, CDR2 YYDKDF (reference sequence). Between the trimmed V and J ends, which lost 1 base and 2 bases, there was a span of 11 bases. The CDR3 sequence is 15 residues long. CDR3 residues: CATSRGTSTNTEAFF. CDR3 bases: TGTGCCACCAGCAGAGGGACATCTACTAACACTGAAGCTTTCTTT.

V and J are TRBV6-5 and TRBJ2-7; D could derive from TRBD1 or TRBD2 (7 bases each). The ends were cut back, 8 bases at V and 2 bases at J, with 16 bases in the middle. This CDR3 has 14 amino acids. CDR1 is MNHEY, CDR2 SVGAGI, per germline. The CDR3 is CASSGGTGAYEQYF. For the CDR3, the DNA is TGTGCCAGCTCGGGGGGAACAGGGGCCTACGAGCAGTACTTC.

The table lists this clone with a few counts. This chain connects TRBV21-1 to TRBJ2-1; the table's TRBD2 call for D was not verified on the DNA. TRBV21-1 is a pseudogene locus. The CDR3 length is 12 residues. CDR3 region: CASTSAEDEQFF. CDR3 DNA sequence: TGTGCCAGCACCTCTGCAGAGGATGAGCAGTTCTTC.

DNA for the CDR3: TGTGCCAGCAGCTTGGGACAGTACCTTCGTGAGCAGTACTTC. It is translated as CASSLGQYLREQYF. The gene calls are TRBV4-2 and TRBJ2-7; TRBD1 agrees at 7 bases. CDR3 size: 14 residues. Germline loops: CDR1 LGHNA, CDR2 YNFKEQ. J gave up 7 bases and V 5 bases, and 11 bases lay outside the gene matches.

The V gene is TRBV14, the J gene TRBJ1-2, with unresolved D. In germline, CDR1 is SGHDN, CDR2 FVKESK. V was shortened by 3 bases and J by 4 bases, with 9 bases between the two germline ends. The length of the CDR3 is 13 residues. CDR3 protein: CASSHGTSYGYTF. DNA for the CDR3: TGTGCCAGCAGCCATGGCACCAGCTATGGCTACACCTTC.

The chain is built from TRBV29-1 and TRBJ2-1; 13 bases are a match to TRBD2. The CDR3 consists of 16 residues. In germline, CDR1 is SQVTM, CDR2 ANQGSEA. V was clipped by 0 bases and J by 5 bases; unmatched bases: 4. The CDR3 protein is CSVEELLAGGNNEQFF. CDR3 DNA sequence: TGCAGCGTTGAAGAGTTACTAGCGGGAGGGAACAATGAGCAGTTCTTC.

This rearrangement joins TRBV27 to TRBJ2-6; D remains unclear. CDR1 MNHEY and CDR2 SMNVEV come from the germline V gene (reference sequence). This CDR3 is built from 18 residues. Trimming left V 10 bases short and J 0 bases short, with 22 bases between. The CDR3 reads CATQSTTTANSGANVLTF. The DNA for the CDR3 is TGTGCCACCCAATCCACAACTACTGCGAACTCTGGGGCCAACGTCCTGACTTTC.

This clone was recorded only once. The chain has TRBV5-1 and TRBJ2-5; 11 nucleotides agree with TRBD2. The trim removed 0 bases at V and 3 bases at J, leaving 4 bases unmatched. The CDR3 has 16 residues. Germline V gene sequence: CDR1 SGHRS, CDR2 YFSETQ. Here the CDR3 DNA reads TGCGCCAGCAGCTTGGAGCTAGCGGGGGGTGAAGAGACCCAGTACTTC. Translated: CASSLELAGGEETQYF.

V is TRBV4-1 and J is TRBJ2-1; 8 bases line up with TRBD1. Trimming cost V 4 bases and J 0 bases; bases outside gene matches: 5. This CDR3 is built from 16 residues. Per germline, CDR1 MGHRA and CDR2 YSYEKL. The chain's CDR3 is CASSPDRGSSYNEQFF. CDR3 nucleotide sequence: TGCGCCAGCAGCCCTGACAGGGGTAGCTCCTACAATGAGCAGTTCTTC.

In this sample, this clone is large. This chain connects TRBV29-1 to TRBJ2-2; D gene uncertain. The CDR3 has 12 amino acids. Germline CDR1 reads SQVTM; CDR2 reads ANQGSEA. V gave up 6 bases and J gave up 4 bases, with 9 bases separating them. CDR3 loop: CSVLKGTGELFF. The CDR3 region has the DNA TGCAGCGTCTTGAAGGGCACCGGGGAGCTGTTTTTT.

The chain recombines TRBV5-8 with TRBJ2-3, with 10 bases matching TRBD2. V lost 3 bases to trimming and J lost 9 bases; unmatched junction nucleotides: 13. The germline gives CDR1 SGHTS, CDR2 YDEGEE. The CDR3 consists of 16 residues. CDR3 residues: CASSSRRLLAGDTQYF. DNA for the CDR3: TGTGCCAGCAGCTCCCGGAGGCTTCTAGCGGGAGACACGCAGTATTTT. The full variable domain, in which reference TRBV5-8 and TRBJ2-3 provide the parts outside the CDR3, is EAGVTQSPTHLIKTRGQQATLRCSPISGHTSVYWYQQALGLGLQFLLWYDEGEERNRGNFPPRFSGRQFPNYSSELNVNALELEDSALYLCASSSRRLLAGDTQYFGPGTRLTVL.

This clone turned up a few times. One junction end disagrees with the germline gene, perhaps due to a read error. The chain uses TRBV7-7 and TRBJ2-7; D assignment may be TRBD1 or TRBD2 (5 bases each). Per the germline V gene, CDR1 is SSHAT and CDR2 is FNYEAQ (reference sequence). The CDR3 covers 14 residues. The CDR3 sequence is CASSLGEDTYEQYF. The CDR3 nucleotides are TGTGCTAGCAGCTTGGGGGAAGATACCTACGAGCAGTACTTC. The full variable domain, in which reference TRBV7-7 and TRBJ2-7 provide the parts outside the CDR3, is GAGVSQSPRYKVTKRGQDVTLRCDPISSHATLYWYQQALGQGPEFLTYFNYEAQPDKSGLPSDRFSAERPEGSISTLTIQRTEQRDSAMYRCASSLGEDTYEQYFGPGTRLTVT.

The V gene is TRBV10-1, the J gene TRBJ1-4, with D unclear. The CDR3 has 15 amino acids. Germline CDR1 reads WNHNN; CDR2 reads SYGVQD (reference sequence). V was shortened by 0 bases and J by 4 bases, with 9 bases between the two germline ends. Here the CDR3 reads CASSESGTFNEKLFF. CDR3 nucleotides: TGCGCCAGCAGTGAGTCGGGCACGTTTAATGAAAAACTGTTTTTT.

The rearrangement links TRBV23-1 to TRBJ2-3, with 7 bases identical to TRBD1. TRBV23-1 is designated an ORF whose function remains uncertain. The CDR3 has 13 residues. J gave up 6 bases and V 11 bases, and 11 bases lay outside the gene matches. The DNA of the CDR3 is TGCGCCGCAACGAACAGGGGCTCGGATACGCAGTATTTT. Translation: CAATNRGSDTQYF.

This chain joins TRBV4-3 and TRBJ1-2, with a tentative D call TRBD1 (5 bases). This CDR3 has 15 residues. The V end lost 0 bases, the J end lost 4 bases, and 12 bases lay between the germline ends. Germline values: CDR1 LGHNA, CDR2 YSLEER. Here the CDR3 reads CASSQEKRQSYGYTF. CDR3 in DNA: TGCGCCAGCAGCCAAGAAAAACGACAGAGCTATGGCTACACCTTC.

Written as DNA, the CDR3 is TGCGCCAGCAGCGGGGGAACTAACTATGGCTACACCTTC. Amino acid sequence: CASSGGTNYGYTF. The chain carries TRBV5-1 and TRBJ1-2; maybe TRBD1 (5 bases). The germline V gene has CDR1 SGHRS and CDR2 YFSETQ. With 4 bases removed from V and 0 bases from J, the gap between germline ends came to 7 bases. The CDR3 sequence is 13 residues long. Full variable domain (outside the CDR3, taken from reference TRBV5-1 and TRBJ1-2): KAGVTQTPRYLIKTRGQQVTLSCSPISGHRSVSWYQQTPGQGLQFLFEYFSETQRNKGNFPGRFSGRQFSNSRSEMNVSTLELGDSALYLCASSGGTNYGYTFGSGTRLTVV.

This clone was found once. The chain employs TRBV15 and TRBJ1-5; D might be TRBD1 (5 bases). Looked up from germline, CDR1 is LNHNV and CDR2 is YYDKDF (reference sequence). Trimming pared 1 base from V and 5 bases from J, leaving 12 bases between. The CDR3 length is 15 residues. CDR3 amino acids: CATSRGTGTDQPQHF. The DNA of the CDR3 is TGTGCCACCAGCAGAGGTACAGGTACAGATCAGCCCCAGCATTTT.

A few counts support this clone. In DNA, the CDR3 is TGTGCCAGCAGTACTCTGGGGTCTGGGGCCAACGTCCTGACTTTC. Translation: CASSTLGSGANVLTF. This sequence joins TRBV11-2 and TRBJ2-6; no clear D. The CDR3 runs 15 residues. Trimming took off 6 bases at V and 1 base at J, with 10 bases between the two ends. Germline lookup yields CDR1 SGHAT and CDR2 FQNNGV.

The chain couples TRBV14 to TRBJ1-4; D may be TRBD1 (5 bases). Between the trimmed V and J ends, which lost 4 bases and 0 bases, there was a span of 9 bases. The CDR3 contains 15 residues. Per the germline V gene, CDR1 is SGHDN and CDR2 is FVKESK. CDR3 loop: CASSPGTATNEKLFF. CDR3 in DNA: TGTGCCAGCAGCCCGGGGACGGCAACTAATGAAAAACTGTTTTTT.

This rearrangement joins TRBV30 to TRBJ1-4; D gene uncertain. The CDR3 length is 14 residues. The germline CDR1 and CDR2 sequences are GTSNPN and SVGIG (reference sequence). Trimming removed 0 bases from V and 3 bases from J, with 8 bases in between. CDR3 loop: CAWSVTGPNEKLFF. In DNA form, the CDR3 reads TGTGCCTGGAGTGTAACCGGACCTAATGAAAAACTGTTTTTT. The whole variable domain, remainder taken from reference TRBV30 and TRBJ1-4, is SQTIHQWPATLVQPVGSPLSLECTVEGTSNPNLYWYRQAAGRGLQLLFYSVGIGQISSEVPQNLSASRPQDRQFILSSKKLLLSDSGFYLCAWSVTGPNEKLFFGSGTQLSVL.

CDR3 bases: TGTGCCAGCAGGGACCTTTCGAGCTCCTATAATTCACCCCTCCACTTT. It is translated as CASRDLSSSYNSPLHF. The gene calls are TRBV27 and TRBJ1-6, with D unresolved. With 6 bases removed from V and 0 bases from J, the gap between germline ends came to 12 bases. Germline V gene sequence: CDR1 MNHEY, CDR2 SMNVEV (reference sequence). This CDR3 comprises 16 residues.

The chain is built from TRBV5-4 and TRBJ2-7, with D perhaps being TRBD1 or TRBD2 (5 bases each). This CDR3 region has 12 residues. Germline CDR1 and CDR2: SGHNT and YYREEE (reference sequence). Trimming stripped 1 base from V and 7 bases from J, with 9 bases between. Here the CDR3 DNA reads TGTGCCAGCAGCTTGAACAGGAGGGAGCAGTACTTC. It translates to CASSLNRREQYF. The variable domain in full, completed from reference TRBV5-4 and TRBJ2-7, reads ETGVTQSPTHLIKTRGQQVTLRCSSQSGHNTVSWYQQALGQGPQFIFQYYREEENGRGNFPPRFSGLQFPNYSSELNVNALELDDSALYLCASSLNRREQYFGPGTRLTVT.